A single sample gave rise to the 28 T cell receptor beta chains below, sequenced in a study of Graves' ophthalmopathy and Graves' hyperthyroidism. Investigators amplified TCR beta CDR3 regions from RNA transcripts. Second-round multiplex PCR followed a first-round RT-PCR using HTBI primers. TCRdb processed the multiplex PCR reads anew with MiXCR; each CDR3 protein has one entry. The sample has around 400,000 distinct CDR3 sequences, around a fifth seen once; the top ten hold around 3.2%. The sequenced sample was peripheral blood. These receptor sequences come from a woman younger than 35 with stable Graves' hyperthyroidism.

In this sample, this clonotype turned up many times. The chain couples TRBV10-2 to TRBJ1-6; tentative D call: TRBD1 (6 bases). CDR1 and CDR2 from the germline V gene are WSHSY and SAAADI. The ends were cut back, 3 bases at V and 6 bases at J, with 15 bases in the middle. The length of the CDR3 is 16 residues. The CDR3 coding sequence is TGCGCCAGCAGTGATAACAGGGAACCCAGTAATTCACCCCTCCACTTT. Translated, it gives CASSDNREPSNSPLHF.

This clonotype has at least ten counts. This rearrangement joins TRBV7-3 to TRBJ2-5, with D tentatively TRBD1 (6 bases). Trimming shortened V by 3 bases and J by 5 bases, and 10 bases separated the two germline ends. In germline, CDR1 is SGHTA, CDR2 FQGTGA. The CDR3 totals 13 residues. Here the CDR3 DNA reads TGTGCCAGCAGCTTTTCCAGGGGCGAGACCCAGTACTTC. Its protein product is CASSFSRGETQYF.

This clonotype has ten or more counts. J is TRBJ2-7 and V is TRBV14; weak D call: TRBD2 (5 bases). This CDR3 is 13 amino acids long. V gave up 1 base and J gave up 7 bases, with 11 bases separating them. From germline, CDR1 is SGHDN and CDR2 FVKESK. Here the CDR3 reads CASSQVNTGEQYF. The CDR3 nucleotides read TGTGCCAGCAGCCAAGTCAACACGGGGGAGCAGTACTTC.

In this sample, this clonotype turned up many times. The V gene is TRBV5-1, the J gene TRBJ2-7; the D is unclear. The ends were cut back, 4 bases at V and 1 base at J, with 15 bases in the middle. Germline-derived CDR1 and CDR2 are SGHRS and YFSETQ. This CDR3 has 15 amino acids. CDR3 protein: CASSRLGLFSYEQYF. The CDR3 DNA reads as TGCGCCAGCAGCCGCCTGGGCCTCTTTTCCTACGAGCAGTACTTC.

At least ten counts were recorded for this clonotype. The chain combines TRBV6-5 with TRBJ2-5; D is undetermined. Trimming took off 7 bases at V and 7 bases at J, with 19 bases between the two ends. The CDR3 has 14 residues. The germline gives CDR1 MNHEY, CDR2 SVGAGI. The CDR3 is CASNYAESWGTQYF. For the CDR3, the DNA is TGTGCCAGCAACTACGCCGAGAGTTGGGGGACCCAGTACTTC.

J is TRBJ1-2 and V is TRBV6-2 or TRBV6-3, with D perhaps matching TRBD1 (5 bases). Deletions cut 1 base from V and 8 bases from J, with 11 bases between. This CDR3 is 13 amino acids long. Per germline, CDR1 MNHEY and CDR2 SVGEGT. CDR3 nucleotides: TGTGCCAGCAGTTACTTGGGGACTAGCGGCTACACCTTC. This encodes CASSYLGTSGYTF.

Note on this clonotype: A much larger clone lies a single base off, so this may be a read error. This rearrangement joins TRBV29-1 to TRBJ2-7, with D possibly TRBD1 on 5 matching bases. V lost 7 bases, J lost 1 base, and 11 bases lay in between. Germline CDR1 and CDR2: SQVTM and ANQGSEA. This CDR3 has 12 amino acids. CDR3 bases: TGCAGCGCGCAGGGTTTTTCCTACGAGCAGTACTTC. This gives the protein CSAQGFSYEQYF.

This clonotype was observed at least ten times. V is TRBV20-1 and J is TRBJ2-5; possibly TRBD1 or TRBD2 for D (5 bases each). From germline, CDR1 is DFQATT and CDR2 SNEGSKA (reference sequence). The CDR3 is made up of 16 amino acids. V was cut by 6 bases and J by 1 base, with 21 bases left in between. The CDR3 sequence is CSAPGSKGRTQETQYF. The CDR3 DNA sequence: TGCAGTGCCCCCGGGTCCAAGGGACGGACCCAAGAGACCCAGTACTTC.

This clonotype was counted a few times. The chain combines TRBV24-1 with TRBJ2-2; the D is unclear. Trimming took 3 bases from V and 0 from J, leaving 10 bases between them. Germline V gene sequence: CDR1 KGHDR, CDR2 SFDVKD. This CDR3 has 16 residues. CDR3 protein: CATSDPRAPNTGELFF. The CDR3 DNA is TGTGCCACCAGTGATCCCCGGGCCCCGAACACCGGGGAGCTGTTTTTT.

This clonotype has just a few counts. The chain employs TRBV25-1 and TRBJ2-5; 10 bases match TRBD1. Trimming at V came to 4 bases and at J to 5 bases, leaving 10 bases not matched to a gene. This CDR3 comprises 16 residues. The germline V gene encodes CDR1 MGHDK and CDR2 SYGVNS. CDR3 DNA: TGTGCCAGCAGTGGGCCCGGGACAGGGGTAGGGGAGACCCAGTACTTC. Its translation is CASSGPGTGVGETQYF.

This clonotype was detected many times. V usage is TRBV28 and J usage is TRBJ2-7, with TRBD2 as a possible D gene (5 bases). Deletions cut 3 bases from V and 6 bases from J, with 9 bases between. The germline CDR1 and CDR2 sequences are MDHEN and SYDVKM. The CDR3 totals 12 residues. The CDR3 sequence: CASSFREREQYF. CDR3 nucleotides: TGTGCCAGCAGTTTCCGGGAACGCGAGCAGTACTTC.

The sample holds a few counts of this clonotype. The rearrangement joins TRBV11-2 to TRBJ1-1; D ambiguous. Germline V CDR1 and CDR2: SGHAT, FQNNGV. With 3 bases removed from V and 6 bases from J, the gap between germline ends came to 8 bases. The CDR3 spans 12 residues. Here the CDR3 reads CASSFLGAEAFF. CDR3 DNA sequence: TGTGCCAGCAGCTTTCTGGGAGCTGAAGCTTTCTTT.

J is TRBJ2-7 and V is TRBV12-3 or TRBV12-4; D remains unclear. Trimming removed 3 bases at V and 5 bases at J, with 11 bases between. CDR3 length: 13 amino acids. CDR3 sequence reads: CASSLAPSDEQYF. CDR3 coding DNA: TGTGCCAGCAGTTTGGCCCCTTCGGACGAGCAGTACTTC.

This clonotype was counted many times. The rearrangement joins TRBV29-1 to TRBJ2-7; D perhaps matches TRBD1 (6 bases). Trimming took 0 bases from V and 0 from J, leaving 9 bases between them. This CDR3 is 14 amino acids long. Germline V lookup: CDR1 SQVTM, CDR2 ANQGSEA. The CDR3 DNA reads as TGCAGCGTTGAAGATTCGGACAGCTCCTACGAGCAGTACTTC. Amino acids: CSVEDSDSSYEQYF.

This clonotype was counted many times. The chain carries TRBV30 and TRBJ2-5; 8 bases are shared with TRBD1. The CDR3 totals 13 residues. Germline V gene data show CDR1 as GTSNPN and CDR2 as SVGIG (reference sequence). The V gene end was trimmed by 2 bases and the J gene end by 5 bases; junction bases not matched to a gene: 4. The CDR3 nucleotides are TGTGCCTGGAGTCCCGGACAGGGTGAGACCCAGTACTTC. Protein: CAWSPGQGETQYF.

As DNA, the CDR3 is TGTGCCATCTCCACGACAGGTATCTTGACTGGGGCCAACGTCCTGACTTTC. Its protein is CAISTTGILTGANVLTF. The chain carries TRBV9 and TRBJ2-6; D may be TRBD1 (6 bases). V lost 9 bases, J lost 2 bases, and 21 bases lay in between. CDR1 and CDR2 from the germline V gene are SGDLS and YYNGEE. The CDR3 covers 17 residues. The full variable domain, rest sourced from reference TRBV9 and TRBJ2-6, is DSGVTQTPKHLITATGQRVTLRCSPRSGDLSVYWYQQSLDQGLQFLIQYYNGEERAKGNILERFSAQQFPDLHSELNLSSLELGDSALYFCAISTTGILTGANVLTFGAGSRLTVL.

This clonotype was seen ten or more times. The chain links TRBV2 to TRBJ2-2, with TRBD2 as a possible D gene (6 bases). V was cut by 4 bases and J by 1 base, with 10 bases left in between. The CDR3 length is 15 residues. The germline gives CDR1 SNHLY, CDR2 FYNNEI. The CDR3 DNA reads TGTGCCAGCAGTGCCGGGCGGGGGAACACCGGGGAGCTGTTTTTT. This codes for CASSAGRGNTGELFF.

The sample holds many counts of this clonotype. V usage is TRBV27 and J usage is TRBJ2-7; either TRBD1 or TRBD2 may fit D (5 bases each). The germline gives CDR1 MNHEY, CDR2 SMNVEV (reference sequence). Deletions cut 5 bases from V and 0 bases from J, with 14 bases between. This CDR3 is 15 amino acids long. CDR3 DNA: TGTGCCAGCAGTGTGCCGGGACGCAGCTCCTACGAGCAGTACTTC. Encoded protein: CASSVPGRSSYEQYF.

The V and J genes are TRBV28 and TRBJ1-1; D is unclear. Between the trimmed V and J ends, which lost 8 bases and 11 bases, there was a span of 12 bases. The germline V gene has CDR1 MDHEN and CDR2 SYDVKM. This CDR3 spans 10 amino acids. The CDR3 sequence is CASFGLGAFF. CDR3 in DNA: TGTGCCAGCTTCGGGTTGGGGGCTTTCTTT.

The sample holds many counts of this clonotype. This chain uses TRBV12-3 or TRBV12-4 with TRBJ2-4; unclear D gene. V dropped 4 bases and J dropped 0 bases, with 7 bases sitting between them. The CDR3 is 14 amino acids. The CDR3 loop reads CASSSAIAKNIQYF. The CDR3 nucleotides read TGTGCCAGCAGTTCCGCGATAGCCAAAAACATTCAGTACTTC.

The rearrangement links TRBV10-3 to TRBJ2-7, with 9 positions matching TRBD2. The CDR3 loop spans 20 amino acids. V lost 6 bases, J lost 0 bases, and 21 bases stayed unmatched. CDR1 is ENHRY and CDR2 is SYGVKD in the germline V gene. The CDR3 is CAIRSFVAGVNGPSSYEQYF. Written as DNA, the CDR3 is TGTGCCATCAGAAGTTTTGTAGCGGGAGTAAACGGCCCCAGCTCCTACGAGCAGTACTTC.

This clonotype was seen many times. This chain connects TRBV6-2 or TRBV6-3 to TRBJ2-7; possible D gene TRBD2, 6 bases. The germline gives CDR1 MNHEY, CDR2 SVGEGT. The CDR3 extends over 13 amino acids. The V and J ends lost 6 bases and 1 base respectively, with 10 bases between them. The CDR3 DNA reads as TGTGCCAGCAGGGGGACTGGATCCTACGAGCAGTACTTC. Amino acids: CASRGTGSYEQYF.

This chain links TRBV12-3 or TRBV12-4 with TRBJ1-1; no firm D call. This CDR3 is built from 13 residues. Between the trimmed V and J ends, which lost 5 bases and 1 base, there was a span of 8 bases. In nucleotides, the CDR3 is TGTGCCAGCAGTCCAAACAAGAACACTGAAGCTTTCTTT. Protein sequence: CASSPNKNTEAFF.

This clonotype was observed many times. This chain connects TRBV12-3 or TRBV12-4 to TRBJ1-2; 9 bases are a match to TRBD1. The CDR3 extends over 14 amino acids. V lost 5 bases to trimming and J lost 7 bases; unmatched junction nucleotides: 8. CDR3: CASSPGQGRSGYTF. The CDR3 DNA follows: TGTGCCAGCAGTCCCGGACAGGGGCGTTCTGGCTACACCTTC.

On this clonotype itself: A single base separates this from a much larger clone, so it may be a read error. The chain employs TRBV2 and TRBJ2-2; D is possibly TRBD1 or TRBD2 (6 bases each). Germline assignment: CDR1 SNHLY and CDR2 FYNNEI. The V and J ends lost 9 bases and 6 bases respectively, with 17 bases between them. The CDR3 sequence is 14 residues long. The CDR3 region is CARSRGHGAGELFF. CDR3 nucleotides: TGTGCCAGATCCCGGGGGCACGGGGCCGGGGAGCTGTTTTTT.

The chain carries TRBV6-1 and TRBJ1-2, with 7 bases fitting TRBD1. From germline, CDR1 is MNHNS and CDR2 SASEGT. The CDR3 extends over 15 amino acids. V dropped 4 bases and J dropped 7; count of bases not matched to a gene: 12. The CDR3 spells CASSGRATGHLGYTF. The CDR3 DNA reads TGTGCCAGCAGTGGGAGGGCGACAGGGCACCTTGGCTACACCTTC.

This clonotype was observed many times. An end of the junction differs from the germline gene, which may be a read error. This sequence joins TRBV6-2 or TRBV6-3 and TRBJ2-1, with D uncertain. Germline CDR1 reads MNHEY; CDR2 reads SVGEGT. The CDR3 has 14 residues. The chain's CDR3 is CASRALALRDEKFF. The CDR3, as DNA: TGTGCCAGCAGAGCGTTAGCCCTTAGGGATGAGAAGTTCTTC.

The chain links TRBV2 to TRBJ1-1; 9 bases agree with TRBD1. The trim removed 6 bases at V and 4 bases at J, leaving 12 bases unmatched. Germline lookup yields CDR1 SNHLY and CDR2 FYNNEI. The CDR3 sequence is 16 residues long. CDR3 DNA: TGTGCCAGCAGATCGGGGACAGGGTTTACGAGCACTGAAGCTTTCTTT. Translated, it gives CASRSGTGFTSTEAFF.